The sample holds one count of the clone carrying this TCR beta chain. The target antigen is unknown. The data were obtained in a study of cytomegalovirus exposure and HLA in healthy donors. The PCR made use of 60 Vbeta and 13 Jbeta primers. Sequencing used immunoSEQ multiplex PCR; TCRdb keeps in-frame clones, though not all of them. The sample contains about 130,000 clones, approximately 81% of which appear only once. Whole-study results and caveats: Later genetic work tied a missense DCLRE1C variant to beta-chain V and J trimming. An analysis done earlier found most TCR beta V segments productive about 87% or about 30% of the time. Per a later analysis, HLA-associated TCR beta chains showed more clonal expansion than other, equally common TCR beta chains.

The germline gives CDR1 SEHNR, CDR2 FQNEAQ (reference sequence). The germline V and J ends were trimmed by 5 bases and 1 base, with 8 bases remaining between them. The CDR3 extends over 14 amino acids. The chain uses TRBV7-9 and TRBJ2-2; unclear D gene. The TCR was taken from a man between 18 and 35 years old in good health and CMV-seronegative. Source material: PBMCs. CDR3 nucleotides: TGTGCCAGCAGCCTCGTCGGGAACACCGGGGAGCTGTTTTTT. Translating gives CASSLVGNTGELFF.